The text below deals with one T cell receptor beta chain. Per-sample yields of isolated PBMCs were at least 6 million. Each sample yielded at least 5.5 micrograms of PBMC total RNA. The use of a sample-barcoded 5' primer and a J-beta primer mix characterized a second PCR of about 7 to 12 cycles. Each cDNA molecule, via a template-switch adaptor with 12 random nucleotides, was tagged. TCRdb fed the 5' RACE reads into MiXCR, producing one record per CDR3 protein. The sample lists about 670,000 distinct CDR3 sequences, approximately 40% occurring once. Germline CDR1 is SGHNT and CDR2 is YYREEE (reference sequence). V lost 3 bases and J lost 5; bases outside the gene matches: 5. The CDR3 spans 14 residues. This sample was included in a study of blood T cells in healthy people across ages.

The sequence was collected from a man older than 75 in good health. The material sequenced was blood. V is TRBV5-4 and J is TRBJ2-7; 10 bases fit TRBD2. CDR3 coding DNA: TGTGCCAGCAGCTGGCCTAGCGGGAGCAACGAGCAGTACTTC. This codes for CASSWPSGSNEQYF.